Below are 7 T cell receptor beta chains sequenced from a single sample in a study of spatial heterogeneity in lung cancer. One entry per CDR3 protein results from TCRdb running MiXCR on the 5' RACE reads. This sample has about 92,000 distinct CDR3 sequences; 12% occur once, and the top ten carry about 41%. Time point here: sample taken at primary tumor resection. Extraction of whole RNA from tumor, nontumor lung or frozen PBMC preceded unsorted sequencing. Here the sequenced sample was PBMCs, taken at surgery. These receptors originate from a male donor with early-stage non-small cell lung cancer.

This clonotype was observed a few times. The chain uses TRBV2 and TRBJ2-2, with a weak D call TRBD1 (6 bases). The CDR3 runs to 14 residues. Germline V gives CDR1 SNHLY, CDR2 FYNNEI. V lost 4 bases and J lost 6, with 12 bases in between. The CDR3 sequence is CASSGRGGPGELFF. DNA of the CDR3: TGTGCCAGCAGTGGGAGAGGGGGTCCCGGGGAGCTGTTTTTT.

There are a few counts of this clonotype. The chain is built from TRBV6-2 or TRBV6-3 and TRBJ2-4; D gene unclear. The CDR3 spans 15 residues. Germline V gene data show CDR1 as MNHEY and CDR2 as SVGEGT. V shed 2 bases and J shed 5 bases, with 13 bases lying between them. This CDR3 reads CASSYLPVSENIQYF. The CDR3 region has the DNA TGTGCCAGCAGTTACCTCCCTGTATCCGAAAACATTCAGTACTTC.

There are a few counts of this clonotype. This chain uses TRBV10-3 with TRBJ2-7; weak D call: TRBD1 (6 bases). The V and J ends lost 5 bases and 5 bases respectively, with 7 bases between them. This CDR3 region has 11 residues. Germline loops: CDR1 ENHRY, CDR2 SYGVKD. The CDR3 loop reads CAISPGDEQYF. The DNA of the CDR3 is TGTGCCATCAGTCCAGGGGACGAGCAGTACTTC.

This clonotype occurred many times. J is TRBJ2-6 and V is TRBV12-3 or TRBV12-4; D unresolved. The CDR3 runs to 13 residues. V shed 8 bases and J shed 0 bases, with 5 bases lying between them. CDR3 region: CASLFSGANVLTF. The CDR3 region has the DNA TGTGCCAGCCTATTCTCTGGGGCCAACGTCCTGACTTTC.

This clonotype was seen more than once but under ten times. The chain is built from TRBV6-5 and TRBJ1-5, with D maybe TRBD1 (5 bases). The CDR3 has 14 amino acids. V lost 0 bases and J 6 bases, leaving 9 bases between the germline ends. The germline V gene has CDR1 MNHEY and CDR2 SVGAGI. DNA of the CDR3: TGTGCCAGCAGTTACTCGCCAGGGATTCAGCCCCAGCATTTT. Encoded protein: CASSYSPGIQPQHF.

There are a few counts of this clonotype. Here the CDR3 DNA reads TGTGCCAGCAGTTTCGGGGCTTTGAACACTGAAGCTTTCTTT. Translated: CASSFGALNTEAFF. The rearrangement uses TRBV12-3 or TRBV12-4 and TRBJ1-1, with D possibly matching TRBD1 (5 bases). Trimming pared 3 bases from V and 0 bases from J, leaving 8 bases between. The CDR3 is 14 residues long.

This clonotype was counted at least ten times. V usage is TRBV5-4 and J usage is TRBJ2-3, with 13 bases fitting TRBD2. The CDR3 covers 24 residues. CDR1 SGHNT and CDR2 YYREEE come from the germline V gene (reference sequence). J was trimmed by 1 base and V by 2 bases; bases with no gene match: 25. As DNA, the CDR3 is TGTGCCAGCAGCTTCCCATCGGTGGCATCGGGACTAGCGGGATTAGGAGTGGGCACAGATACGCAGTATTTT. Its protein is CASSFPSVASGLAGLGVGTDTQYF.